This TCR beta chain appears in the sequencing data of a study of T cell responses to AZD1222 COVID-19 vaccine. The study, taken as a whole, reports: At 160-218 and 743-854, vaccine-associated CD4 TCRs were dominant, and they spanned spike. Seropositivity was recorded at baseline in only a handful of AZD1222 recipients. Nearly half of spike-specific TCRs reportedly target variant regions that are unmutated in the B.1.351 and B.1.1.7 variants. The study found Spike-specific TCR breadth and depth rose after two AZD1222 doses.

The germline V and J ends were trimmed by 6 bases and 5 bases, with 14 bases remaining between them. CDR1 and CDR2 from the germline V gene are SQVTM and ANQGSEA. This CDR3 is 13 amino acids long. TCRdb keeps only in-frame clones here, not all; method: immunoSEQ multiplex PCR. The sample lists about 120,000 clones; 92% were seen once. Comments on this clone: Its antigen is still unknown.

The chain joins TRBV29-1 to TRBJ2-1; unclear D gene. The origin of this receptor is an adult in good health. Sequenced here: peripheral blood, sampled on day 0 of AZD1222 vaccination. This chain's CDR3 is CSVVPSADNEQFF. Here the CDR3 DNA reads TGCAGCGTCGTTCCCTCCGCGGACAATGAGCAGTTCTTC.